A single sample gave rise to the 27 T cell receptor beta chains below, sequenced in a study of CD8 T cells in ankylosing spondylitis (TCRdb year 2017). Paper-wide results and their limitations: A TCR beta motif made up of several highly homologous amino acid variants appeared to be characteristic of blood from ankylosing spondylitis patients.

Their antigens remain unidentified. The library was prepared using 5' RACE. Sequencing instrument: Illumina HiSeq 2500. The public reads were run again by TCRdb, first through fastp at Q25 and then through MiXCR, and only productive beta chains were kept. Rows with one shared CDR3 protein collapse into an entry with the most common genes and DNA. Across this sample there are around 390,000 distinct CDR3 sequences, with about 20% seen only once. Around 16% of the sample lies in the top ten. The sample comprised blood, either unsorted or a sorted T cell fraction (not recorded which). These receptors originate from a male donor with ankylosing spondylitis.

This clonotype was counted only a few times. The chain couples TRBV28 to TRBJ2-7; 9 bases align to TRBD2. The CDR3 runs to 13 residues. The germline V gene has CDR1 MDHEN and CDR2 SYDVKM. V shed 6 bases and J 3 bases; nucleotides not matched to a gene: 3. In nucleotides, the CDR3 is TGTGCCAGCAGGACTAGCGGCCTCTACGAGCAGTACTTC. Translated, it gives CASRTSGLYEQYF.

J is TRBJ1-1 and V is TRBV4-1; 7 bases map to TRBD1. V lost 0 bases and J lost 1; bases outside the gene matches: 5. The CDR3 extends over 16 amino acids. Germline-derived CDR1 and CDR2 are MGHRA and YSYEKL. The CDR3 DNA follows: TGCGCCAGCAGCCAAGAATGGAGGGGGCCGAACACTGAAGCTTTCTTT. Protein sequence: CASSQEWRGPNTEAFF.

This clonotype was counted many times. CDR3: CASSHLDRSPKNIQYF. The CDR3 DNA is TGTGCCAGCAGCCATTTAGACAGGTCCCCTAAAAACATTCAGTACTTC. The chain joins TRBV4-2 to TRBJ2-4; TRBD1 is a possible D gene (6 bases). From germline, CDR1 is LGHNA and CDR2 YNFKEQ. Trimming cost V 3 bases and J 4 bases, with 16 bases left between them. The CDR3 covers 16 residues.

The chain couples TRBV6-5 to TRBJ2-1, with D possibly being TRBD1 or TRBD2 (7 bases each). The germline V gene has CDR1 MNHEY and CDR2 SVGAGI. The CDR3 sequence is 14 residues long. V was clipped by 2 bases and J by 9 bases, with 14 bases between them. The CDR3 spells CASSYLTGRGEQFF. CDR3 nucleotide sequence: TGTGCCAGCAGTTACCTGACAGGGAGGGGTGAGCAGTTCTTC.

The chain combines TRBV5-1 with TRBJ2-7; D possibly corresponds to TRBD1 (5 bases). V lost 2 bases, J lost 6 bases, and 15 bases lay in between. This CDR3 is 14 amino acids long. Germline values: CDR1 SGHRS, CDR2 YFSETQ. CDR3 bases: TGCGCCAGCAGCTTCACCCAGGGTAGGGGCGAGCAGTACTTC. Amino acids: CASSFTQGRGEQYF.

The chain has TRBV18 and TRBJ2-5; D uncertain. This CDR3 spans 14 amino acids. Germline V gives CDR1 KGHSH, CDR2 LQKENI. V lost 0 bases and J 2 bases, leaving 7 bases between the germline ends. The DNA for the CDR3 is TGTGCCAGCTCACCACCCGCCTCACAAGAGACCCAGTACTTC. Translating it yields CASSPPASQETQYF.

The chain uses TRBV28 and TRBJ1-3; 8 nucleotides align to TRBD1. The CDR3 loop spans 13 amino acids. V shed 8 bases and J 4 bases; nucleotides not matched to a gene: 4. CDR1 MDHEN and CDR2 SYDVKM come from the germline V gene. The CDR3 bases are TGTGCCAGCTTCAGGGACAGGGGAAACACCATATATTTT. It is translated as CASFRDRGNTIYF. The whole variable domain, remainder taken from reference TRBV28 and TRBJ1-3, is DVKVTQSSRYLVKRTGEKVFLECVQDMDHENMFWYRQDPGLGLRLIYFSYDVKMKEKGDIPEGYSVSREKKERFSLILESASTNQTSMYLCASFRDRGNTIYFGEGSWLTVV.

The chain links TRBV24-1 to TRBJ2-3, with a tentative D call TRBD2 (7 bases). The germline gives CDR1 KGHDR, CDR2 SFDVKD. This CDR3 spans 16 amino acids. With 0 bases removed from V and 3 bases from J, the gap between germline ends came to 12 bases. CDR3 in amino acids: CATSDLAGARTDTQYF. In DNA form, the CDR3 reads TGTGCCACCAGTGATTTGGCGGGGGCGAGGACAGATACGCAGTATTTT.

The chain joins TRBV5-1 to TRBJ2-1, with D possibly called TRBD1 or TRBD2 (5 bases each). Per the germline V gene, CDR1 is SGHRS and CDR2 is YFSETQ. Trimming removed 4 bases at V and 7 bases at J, with 18 bases between. The length of the CDR3 is 15 residues. The CDR3 loop reads CASSDAGTVWNEQFF. CDR3 coding DNA: TGCGCCAGCAGCGACGCCGGGACGGTCTGGAATGAGCAGTTCTTC. Full variable domain (missing parts from reference TRBV5-1 and TRBJ2-1): KAGVTQTPRYLIKTRGQQVTLSCSPISGHRSVSWYQQTPGQGLQFLFEYFSETQRNKGNFPGRFSGRQFSNSRSEMNVSTLELGDSALYLCASSDAGTVWNEQFFGPGTRLTVL.

The genes are TRBV5-1 and TRBJ2-3, with D possibly called TRBD1 or TRBD2 (5 bases each). The CDR3 length is 13 residues. Between the trimmed V and J ends, which lost 4 bases and 6 bases, there was a span of 12 bases. Germline V CDR1 and CDR2: SGHRS, YFSETQ. CDR3 nucleotides: TGCGCCAGCAGCGTGGGACCCGAGGATACGCAGTATTTT. Residues: CASSVGPEDTQYF.

This sequence joins TRBV7-2 and TRBJ2-1, with 11 bases that match TRBD2. There are 15 residues in the CDR3. J was trimmed by 8 bases and V by 2 bases; bases with no gene match: 5. Per germline, CDR1 SGHTA and CDR2 FQGNSA. This CDR3 is CASSLILAGVDEQFF. CDR3 in DNA: TGTGCCAGCAGCTTAATACTAGCGGGAGTGGATGAGCAGTTCTTC. The variable domain in full, with the rest retrieved from reference TRBV7-2 and TRBJ2-1, is GAGVSQSPSNKVTEKGKDVELRCDPISGHTALYWYRQSLGQGLEFLIYFQGNSAPDKSGLPSDRFSAERTGGSVSTLTIQRTQQEDSAVYLCASSLILAGVDEQFFGPGTRLTVL.

The count of this clonotype is one. The rearrangement joins TRBV6-1 to TRBJ2-7, with 9 bases aligning to TRBD2. The CDR3 runs to 15 residues. Losses at the gene ends were 6 bases for V and 3 bases for J; bases not matched to a gene: 9. Per germline, CDR1 MNHNS and CDR2 SASEGT. The CDR3 sequence: CASSRNPSGIYEQYF. CDR3 DNA: TGTGCCAGCAGCCGGAACCCTAGCGGGATCTACGAGCAGTACTTC.

This clonotype has just a few counts. The chain recombines TRBV4-1 with TRBJ2-5; D possibly uses TRBD1 or TRBD2 (5 bases each). V lost 0 bases and J 2 bases, leaving 13 bases between the germline ends. This CDR3 comprises 16 residues. The germline V gene has CDR1 MGHRA and CDR2 YSYEKL. CDR3 residues: CASSQEGSREQETQYF. For the CDR3, the DNA is TGCGCCAGCAGCCAAGAGGGGAGCAGGGAACAAGAGACCCAGTACTTC.

This clonotype turned up a few times. The V and J genes are TRBV20-1 and TRBJ2-7; D is perhaps TRBD1 (6 bases). The CDR3 has 13 amino acids. V shed 3 bases and J shed 2 bases, with 11 bases lying between them. The germline V gene encodes CDR1 DFQATT and CDR2 SNEGSKA (reference sequence). CDR3 nucleotides: TGCAGTGCTAGCTCGGGACAACCCTACGAGCAGTACTTC. Translation: CSASSGQPYEQYF.

This clonotype occurred a few times. This chain uses TRBV2 with TRBJ2-3, with D possibly TRBD2 on 5 matching bases. The CDR3 totals 15 residues. From germline, CDR1 is SNHLY and CDR2 FYNNEI. V gave up 1 base and J gave up 2 bases, with 10 bases separating them. The CDR3 region is CASSEGGGLTDTQYF. Written as DNA, the CDR3 is TGTGCCAGCAGTGAAGGAGGCGGACTCACAGATACGCAGTATTTT.

This clonotype was found a few times. The gene calls are TRBV15 and TRBJ2-3; D is undetermined. Between the trimmed V and J ends, which lost 0 bases and 0 bases, there was a span of 7 bases. This CDR3 has 15 amino acids. The germline V gene encodes CDR1 LNHNV and CDR2 YYDKDF (reference sequence). The CDR3 bases are TGTGCCACCAGCAGAGACAGGTCGAGCACAGATACGCAGTATTTT. Its translation is CATSRDRSSTDTQYF.

The chain couples TRBV11-2 to TRBJ1-1, with unresolved D. Per germline, CDR1 SGHAT and CDR2 FQNNGV. The CDR3 runs to 11 residues. V was clipped by 1 base and J by 7 bases, with 4 bases between them. In DNA form, the CDR3 reads TGTGCCAGCAGCTTAGCCTTTGAAGCTTTCTTT. Amino acid sequence: CASSLAFEAFF. Together with reference TRBV11-2 and TRBJ1-1, the CDR3 gives the full variable domain: EAGVAQSPRYKIIEKRQSVAFWCNPISGHATLYWYQQILGQGPKLLIQFQNNGVVDDSQLPKDRFSAERLKGVDSTLKIQPAKLEDSAVYLCASSLAFEAFFGQGTRLTVV.

The sample holds a few counts of this clonotype. The V and J genes are TRBV7-2 and TRBJ2-7; the D is unclear. The CDR3 length is 14 residues. Germline V CDR1 and CDR2: SGHTA, FQGNSA. Trimming pared 0 bases from V and 6 bases from J, leaving 12 bases between. The CDR3, as DNA: TGTGCCAGCAGCTTAGCGATCGCCAGCGCCGAGCAGTACTTC. Its translation is CASSLAIASAEQYF.

This sequence joins TRBV20-1 and TRBJ2-7; either TRBD1 or TRBD2 may fit D (6 bases each). Per germline, CDR1 DFQATT and CDR2 SNEGSKA (reference sequence). CDR3 size: 14 residues. Trimming pared 3 bases from V and 0 bases from J, leaving 12 bases between. CDR3 residues: CSARRRDNSYEQYF. CDR3 DNA sequence: TGCAGTGCTAGGCGGCGGGACAACTCCTACGAGCAGTACTTC.

The chain combines TRBV28 with TRBJ2-5; 7 positions agree with TRBD1. Germline V CDR1 and CDR2: MDHEN, SYDVKM. V dropped 6 bases and J dropped 5; count of bases not matched to a gene: 12. This CDR3 comprises 15 residues. CDR3 bases: TGTGCCAGCAGCCGGACAGGCAATACGGGGGAGACCCAGTACTTC. Translated: CASSRTGNTGETQYF.

The chain recombines TRBV20-1 with TRBJ1-1; TRBD1 is a possible D gene (5 bases). Trimming removed 3 bases at V and 4 bases at J, with 9 bases between. The CDR3 sequence is 12 residues long. Germline CDR1 reads DFQATT; CDR2 reads SNEGSKA (reference sequence). This chain's CDR3 is CSASGTFTEAFF. The CDR3 DNA follows: TGCAGTGCTAGTGGGACGTTCACTGAAGCTTTCTTT.

The rearrangement joins TRBV3-1 to TRBJ1-1; D call uncertain. CDR1 LGHDT and CDR2 YNNKEL come from the germline V gene (reference sequence). This CDR3 has 15 residues. Between the trimmed V and J ends, which lost 4 bases and 8 bases, there was a span of 20 bases. CDR3 amino acids: CASSRHSDGSEEAFF. As DNA, the CDR3 is TGTGCCAGCAGCCGACACTCCGACGGCTCGGAAGAAGCTTTCTTT.

In its sample, this clonotype was seen a few times. This chain uses TRBV20-1 with TRBJ2-1, with D uncertain. Deletions cut 3 bases from V and 7 bases from J, with 25 bases between. The CDR3 length is 17 residues. CDR1 is DFQATT and CDR2 is SNEGSKA in the germline V gene (reference sequence). The CDR3 loop is CSARDFKVTRAGNEQFF. The CDR3 bases are TGCAGTGCTAGGGATTTTAAGGTTACACGGGCTGGGAATGAGCAGTTCTTC.

The chain uses TRBV7-9 and TRBJ2-1, with TRBD2 matching 7 bases. CDR1 and CDR2 from the germline V gene are SEHNR and FQNEAQ (reference sequence). The CDR3 contains 12 residues. V was pared by 4 bases and J by 15 bases, with 9 bases of the junction left unmatched. CDR3 sequence: CASSSTSSRGFF. The CDR3 DNA sequence: TGTGCCAGCAGCTCGACTAGCAGCAGAGGGTTCTTC.

The chain carries TRBV7-2 and TRBJ2-3; perhaps TRBD1 as D (6 bases). From germline, CDR1 is SGHTA and CDR2 FQGNSA. Trimming cost V 1 base and J 1 base, with 12 bases left between them. The CDR3 contains 16 residues. As DNA, the CDR3 is TGTGCCAGCAGCTTAGTTTCGGGACAACGCACAGATACGCAGTATTTT. It specifies CASSLVSGQRTDTQYF.

A few counts support this clonotype. V gene TRBV5-1 combines with J gene TRBJ2-7, with D possibly matching TRBD1 (5 bases). Germline values: CDR1 SGHRS, CDR2 YFSETQ. The CDR3 loop spans 14 amino acids. The V gene lost 1 base and the J gene lost 5 bases, with 13 bases spanning the gap. The CDR3 DNA reads as TGCGCCAGCAGCTTGCTTCAGGGCAGGAACGAGCAGTACTTC. Protein product: CASSLLQGRNEQYF.

This clonotype turned up a few times. The J gene is TRBJ2-5, the V gene TRBV6-5; 8 positions agree with TRBD2. In germline, CDR1 is MNHEY, CDR2 SVGAGI. CDR3 length: 16 residues. The junction had 8 bases not matched to a gene; V was cut back by 2 bases and J by 3 bases. The CDR3 loop reads CASSYGRVAGKETQYF. Here the CDR3 DNA reads TGTGCCAGCAGTTACGGGAGGGTAGCGGGAAAAGAGACCCAGTACTTC.